The table lists the clone carrying this T cell receptor beta chain with a few counts. In TCRdb, the 5' RACE reads were re-called with MiXCR into one record per CDR3 protein. This table has approximately 60,000 distinct CDR3 sequences, under 4.5% appearing once. Deletions cut 6 bases from V and 1 base from J, with 13 bases between. Germline V lookup: CDR1 DFQATT, CDR2 SNEGSKA (reference sequence). The CDR3 covers 14 residues. The data stem from a study of neurological immune-mediated disorders. The receptor's source is a woman younger than 45 with multiple sclerosis. The sample was PBMCs. This rearrangement joins TRBV20-1 to TRBJ2-1; no clear D gene. The CDR3 nucleotides read TGCAGTGCGTCTGACTTGAGATCCTACAATGAGCAGTTCTTC. Translation: CSASDLRSYNEQFF.